This TCR beta chain came from a study of T cells after yellow fever vaccination. Study background: Low-cell-number fractions underwent preparation using SMART-Seq v4 Ultra Low Input. Study observations and caveats: The booster response re-showed most primary clones: over 95% CD4, roughly 91% CD8.

Ten or more counts support this clonotype. The antigen remains undetermined. Universal primer sites and UMIs were introduced during 5'RACE template-switching synthesis of TCR cDNA. TCRdb re-called the 5' RACE reads with MiXCR, one entry per CDR3 protein. The sample holds roughly 63,000 distinct CDR3 sequences, approximately 8% seen once. The specimen was CD8+ T cells sorted from PBMCs, collected 15 days after the yellow fever booster vaccination. The receptor was isolated from a man aged 25 to 40 who received the YFV17D yellow fever vaccine.

The CDR3 protein is CASLPGPHYEQYF. As DNA, the CDR3 is TGTGCCAGCCTCCCGGGGCCCCACTACGAGCAGTACTTC. The chain combines TRBV5-5 with TRBJ2-7; D possibly matches TRBD1 or TRBD2 (5 bases each). Trimming removed 7 bases at V and 3 bases at J, with 14 bases between. This CDR3 has 13 amino acids. CDR1 and CDR2 (germline): SGHKS, YYEKEE (reference sequence).